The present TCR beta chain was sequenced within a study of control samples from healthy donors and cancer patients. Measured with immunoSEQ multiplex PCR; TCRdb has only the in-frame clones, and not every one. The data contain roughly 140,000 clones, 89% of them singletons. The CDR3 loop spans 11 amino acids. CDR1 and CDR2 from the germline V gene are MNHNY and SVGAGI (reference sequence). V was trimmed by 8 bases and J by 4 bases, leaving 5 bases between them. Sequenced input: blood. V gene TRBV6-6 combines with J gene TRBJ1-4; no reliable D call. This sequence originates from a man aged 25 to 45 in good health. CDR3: CASGNNEKLFF. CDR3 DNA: TGTGCCAGCGGAAATAATGAAAAACTGTTTTTT.